This T cell receptor (beta chain) was identified during a study of post-analysis software for immune sequencing data. The wider study: The disease courses spanned relapsing-remitting, secondary progressive and progressive-relapsing forms of multiple sclerosis.

Whole-study findings and limits: With F measure, samples from one preparation batch clustered together strongly. Patients had higher frequencies than controls of a handful of TRBV segments, including TRBV5-6, TRBV5-1 and TRBV20-1. Significantly lower normalized Chao1 diversity was found in patients with multiple sclerosis relative to controls.

Unique molecular identifiers were built into the TCR beta cDNA libraries. T cells numbering roughly 1 to 10 million yielded 450,000 to 600,000 cDNA molecules. TCRdb fed the PCR reads into MiXCR, producing one record per CDR3 protein. The table lists hundreds of thousands of distinct CDR3 sequences, approximately 53% of them singletons. A remark on this clonotype: Its antigen remains unidentified.

Trimming shortened V by 7 bases and J by 2 bases, and 11 bases separated the two germline ends. This CDR3 spans 12 amino acids. Germline lookup yields CDR1 SQVTM and CDR2 ANQGSEA. This TCR was sampled from a girl aged 5 to 17 with multiple sclerosis. The V and J genes are TRBV29-1 and TRBJ1-2; D remains unclear. The sample consisted of blood. CDR3 nucleotides: TGCAGCGGAGTGGACGGCAACTATGGCTACACCTTC. As protein: CSGVDGNYGYTF.